Listed below are T cell receptor beta chains from one sample, sequenced in a study of identical twins. TCRdb re-derived calls from the 5' RACE reads in MiXCR, one entry per CDR3 protein. The sample has fewer than 550,000 distinct CDR3 sequences; 14% are singletons. The sample was also reused in another study, on yellow fever vaccine responses in identical twins.

Sequenced material: CD4+ T cells sorted from blood. Receptors were obtained from a woman younger than 30 in good health. CDR3s include the opening cysteine and the closing phenylalanine or tryptophan. Each record gives: clone size, D gene, J gene, V gene, CDR3 protein, CDR3 DNA. D genes are given only for firm matches. The size entry is marked missing in some rows and otherwise reads once, few, many or a size class.

abundance: few; d_gene: TRBD1; j_gene: TRBJ2-3; v_gene: TRBV5-1; CDR3aa: CASSRTTGTNTDTQYF; CDR3nt: TGCGCCAGCAGCCGTACGACAGGGACGAACACAGATACGCAGTATTTT
abundance: .; d_gene: TRBD1; j_gene: TRBJ2-5; v_gene: TRBV6-5; CDR3aa: CASSSRDRGRHYF; CDR3nt: TGTGCCAGCAGTTCCCGAGACAGGGGGCGTCATTACTTC
abundance: .; d_gene: .; j_gene: TRBJ2-5; v_gene: TRBV5-5; CDR3aa: CASSVDQETQYF; CDR3nt: TGTGCCAGCAGCGTGGACCAAGAGACCCAGTACTTC
abundance: few; d_gene: TRBD2; j_gene: TRBJ2-3; v_gene: TRBV20-1; CDR3aa: CSARAGTKDTDTQYF; CDR3nt: TGCAGTGCTAGAGCCGGGACTAAAGACACAGATACGCAGTATTTT
abundance: many; d_gene: TRBD1; j_gene: TRBJ2-5; v_gene: TRBV10-3; CDR3aa: CAISEGTGWQETQYF; CDR3nt: TGTGCCATCAGTGAAGGGACAGGGTGGCAAGAGACCCAGTACTTC
abundance: .; d_gene: .; j_gene: TRBJ1-2; v_gene: TRBV20-1; CDR3aa: CSAMTAKGYGYTF; CDR3nt: TGCAGTGCTATGACTGCTAAAGGTTATGGCTACACCTTC
abundance: .; d_gene: .; j_gene: TRBJ2-1; v_gene: TRBV29-1; CDR3aa: CSVYRVVSPNEQFF; CDR3nt: TGCAGCGTCTACAGGGTTGTCAGTCCGAATGAGCAGTTCTTC
abundance: .; d_gene: .; j_gene: TRBJ1-1; v_gene: TRBV20-1; CDR3aa: CSARPPGAYTEAFF; CDR3nt: TGCAGTGCTAGACCTCCCGGGGCGTACACTGAAGCTTTCTTT
abundance: .; d_gene: TRBD2; j_gene: TRBJ2-1; v_gene: TRBV9; CDR3aa: CASTLTSVSYNEQFF; CDR3nt: TGTGCCAGCACCCTAACTAGCGTCTCCTACAATGAGCAGTTCTTC
abundance: .; d_gene: TRBD1; j_gene: TRBJ2-7; v_gene: TRBV20-1; CDR3aa: CSADRENSYKQYF; CDR3nt: TGCAGTGCCGACAGGGAGAACTCCTACAAGCAGTACTTC
abundance: few; d_gene: TRBD1; j_gene: TRBJ1-1; v_gene: TRBV30; CDR3aa: CAWSPRDRVNTEAFF; CDR3nt: TGTGCCTGGAGTCCCCGGGACAGGGTTAACACTGAAGCTTTCTTT
abundance: .; d_gene: .; j_gene: TRBJ2-1; v_gene: TRBV7-2; CDR3aa: CASSWTAGSYNEQFF; CDR3nt: TGTGCCAGCAGCTGGACAGCGGGCTCCTACAATGAGCAGTTCTTC
abundance: few; d_gene: .; j_gene: TRBJ2-2; v_gene: TRBV10-3; CDR3aa: CAISESPENTGELFF; CDR3nt: TGTGCCATCAGTGAGTCTCCGGAGAACACCGGGGAGCTGTTTTTT
abundance: few; d_gene: .; j_gene: TRBJ2-7; v_gene: TRBV12-3/TRBV12-4; CDR3aa: CASTQGSTPTYEQYF; CDR3nt: TGTGCCAGCACTCAAGGGTCCACACCCACCTACGAGCAGTACTTC
abundance: few; d_gene: .; j_gene: TRBJ1-2; v_gene: TRBV2; CDR3aa: CASSERAGQAYGYTF; CDR3nt: TGTGCCAGCAGTGAAAGGGCAGGGCAGGCCTATGGCTACACCTTC
abundance: .; d_gene: TRBD2; j_gene: TRBJ2-7; v_gene: TRBV18; CDR3aa: CASSPPGGGSYEQYF; CDR3nt: TGTGCCAGCTCACCCCCGGGAGGAGGCTCCTACGAGCAGTACTTC
abundance: few; d_gene: TRBD1; j_gene: TRBJ2-1; v_gene: TRBV6-2/TRBV6-3; CDR3aa: CASSSADRGLYNEQFF; CDR3nt: TGTGCCAGCAGTTCGGCGGACAGGGGCCTTTATAATGAGCAGTTCTTC
abundance: .; d_gene: TRBD1; j_gene: TRBJ1-1; v_gene: TRBV18; CDR3aa: CASSPRQGDTEAFF; CDR3nt: TGTGCCAGCTCACCAAGGCAGGGGGACACTGAAGCTTTCTTT
abundance: many; d_gene: .; j_gene: TRBJ2-2; v_gene: TRBV12-3/TRBV12-4; CDR3aa: CASSSRGGWNTGELFF; CDR3nt: TGTGCCAGCAGTTCCCGCGGCGGGTGGAACACCGGGGAGCTGTTTTTT
abundance: .; d_gene: .; j_gene: TRBJ2-5; v_gene: TRBV29-1; CDR3aa: CSALLLGLFFQETQYF; CDR3nt: TGCAGCGCCCTCCTCTTGGGACTTTTCTTCCAAGAGACCCAGTACTTC
abundance: .; d_gene: TRBD2; j_gene: TRBJ2-5; v_gene: TRBV7-6; CDR3aa: CASSLASGGQWETQYF; CDR3nt: TGTGCCAGCAGCTTAGCTAGCGGGGGGCAGTGGGAGACCCAGTACTTC
abundance: few; d_gene: .; j_gene: TRBJ2-7; v_gene: TRBV7-2; CDR3aa: CASSLAGGTGEQYF; CDR3nt: TGTGCCAGCAGCTTAGCGGGGGGAACCGGCGAGCAGTACTTC
abundance: .; d_gene: .; j_gene: TRBJ2-1; v_gene: TRBV14; CDR3aa: CASSTEREFEQFF; CDR3nt: TGTGCCAGCAGCACCGAACGGGAGTTTGAGCAGTTCTTC
abundance: few; d_gene: .; j_gene: TRBJ2-1; v_gene: TRBV20-1; CDR3aa: CSGRKGDLSYNEQFF; CDR3nt: TGCAGTGGGCGAAAGGGGGATCTATCCTACAATGAGCAGTTCTTC
abundance: many; d_gene: TRBD1; j_gene: TRBJ2-7; v_gene: TRBV4-3; CDR3aa: CASSQAGTGGYEQYF; CDR3nt: TGCGCCAGCAGCCAAGCCGGGACAGGGGGTTACGAGCAGTACTTC
abundance: few; d_gene: .; j_gene: TRBJ2-7; v_gene: TRBV5-1; CDR3aa: CASSLGVGRGSYEQYF; CDR3nt: TGCGCCAGCAGCTTGGGGGTAGGCAGGGGTTCCTACGAGCAGTACTTC
abundance: many; d_gene: TRBD2; j_gene: TRBJ2-1; v_gene: TRBV24-1; CDR3aa: CATSDNLAGAVEQFF; CDR3nt: TGTGCCACCAGTGACAACTTAGCGGGGGCGGTTGAGCAGTTCTTC
abundance: .; d_gene: .; j_gene: TRBJ1-5; v_gene: TRBV5-5; CDR3aa: CASTATLNQPQHF; CDR3nt: TGTGCCAGCACTGCGACCCTAAATCAGCCCCAGCATTTT
abundance: .; d_gene: TRBD2; j_gene: TRBJ2-7; v_gene: TRBV7-8; CDR3aa: CASSHGLAGVEQYF; CDR3nt: TGTGCCAGCAGCCATGGACTAGCGGGAGTCGAGCAGTACTTC